This is a list of T cell receptor beta chains from one sample in a study of radiation and T cells in renal cell carcinoma. The assay was immunoSEQ multiplex PCR, and TCRdb's table has in-frame clones only and misses some. In the table there are about 76,000 clones, approximately 90% of which are singletons. Sequencing was performed on blood, taken from a patient whose treatment included radiotherapy and nephrectomy. The source of these receptors is a woman between 70 and 85 years old with renal cell carcinoma. Both conserved end residues are part of each CDR3. Size is omitted from some rows. Given values are once, few, many or a class for expanded clones.

TRBV4-2	-	TRBJ2-3	CASSQESRADTQYF
TRBV19	-	TRBJ2-7	CASSTERTGTPYEQYF
TRBV20-1	once	TRBJ2-5	CSASLGETQYF
TRBV30	-	TRBJ2-7	CAWDRGKGYEQYF
TRBV6-6	-	TRBJ1-3	CASRIQGARGNTIYF
TRBV9	-	TRBJ1-1	CASSVAQANTEAFF
TRBV6-5	-	TRBJ2-7	CASSYGTYEQYF
TRBV19	once	TRBJ2-7	CASSKVRQTSYEQYF
TRBV4-1	-	TRBJ2-1	CASSQDPGLSYNEQFF
TRBV5-4	once	TRBJ1-1	CASSLWDRGSEAFF
TRBV5-1	-	TRBJ2-1	CASSEDWYYNEQFF